This is a list of T cell receptor beta chains from one sample in a study of CD8 T cells in ankylosing spondylitis. TCRdb passed the 5' RACE reads through MiXCR, listing each CDR3 protein once. The sample holds hundreds of thousands of distinct CDR3 sequences, roughly 12% seen once. Sequences were obtained from blood, either unsorted or a sorted T cell fraction (not recorded which). The receptors originated from a male donor with ankylosing spondylitis. The CDR3 runs from the conserved cysteine through the conserved F or W. The order of the fields is V gene, D gene, J gene, clone size, CDR3 protein, CDR3 DNA. The D gene is left open where the match is weak. Clone size is not always given. Where it is, it says once, few, many or a class for expanded clones.

v_gene: TRBV27; d_gene: .; j_gene: TRBJ2-2; abundance: many; CDR3aa: CASSLPYTGELFF; CDR3nt: TGTGCCAGCAGTTTGCCCTACACCGGGGAGCTGTTTTTT
v_gene: TRBV7-2; d_gene: .; j_gene: TRBJ2-3; abundance: .; CDR3aa: CASRTGTSTDTQYF; CDR3nt: TGTGCCAGCAGAACGGGCACTAGCACAGATACGCAGTATTTT
v_gene: TRBV28; d_gene: TRBD2; j_gene: TRBJ2-1; abundance: many; CDR3aa: CASSLQRRGAIF; CDR3nt: TGTGCCAGCAGCCTTCAACGGCGGGGGGCGATCTTC
v_gene: TRBV2; d_gene: .; j_gene: TRBJ2-1; abundance: few; CDR3aa: CASSETGHEQFF; CDR3nt: TGTGCCAGCAGTGAGACCGGCCATGAGCAGTTCTTC
v_gene: TRBV5-1; d_gene: TRBD2; j_gene: TRBJ2-3; abundance: .; CDR3aa: CASSAGLAAADTQYF; CDR3nt: TGCGCCAGCAGCGCCGGACTAGCTGCGGCAGATACGCAGTATTTT
v_gene: TRBV20-1; d_gene: .; j_gene: TRBJ1-1; abundance: few; CDR3aa: CSVDRGGVTEAFF; CDR3nt: TGCAGTGTCGATCGTGGGGGGGTCACTGAAGCTTTCTTT
v_gene: TRBV2; d_gene: TRBD1; j_gene: TRBJ1-6; abundance: .; CDR3aa: CASQDRGHSPLHF; CDR3nt: TGTGCCAGCCAGGACAGGGGGCATTCACCCCTCCACTTT
v_gene: TRBV3-1; d_gene: TRBD1; j_gene: TRBJ1-1; abundance: .; CDR3aa: CASSQVDRPNTEAFF; CDR3nt: TGTGCCAGCAGCCAGGTGGACAGGCCGAACACTGAAGCTTTCTTT
v_gene: TRBV5-6; d_gene: .; j_gene: TRBJ2-7; abundance: few; CDR3aa: CASSLIPTYSYEQYF; CDR3nt: TGTGCCAGCAGCTTGATCCCGACTTACTCCTACGAGCAGTACTTC
v_gene: TRBV6-1; d_gene: .; j_gene: TRBJ2-7; abundance: few; CDR3aa: CASSEAGGTSYEQYF; CDR3nt: TGTGCCAGCAGTGAAGCAGGCGGAACCTCCTACGAGCAGTACTTC
v_gene: TRBV7-2; d_gene: .; j_gene: TRBJ2-3; abundance: few; CDR3aa: CASSPDFSDTQYF; CDR3nt: TGTGCCAGCAGCCCGGACTTCTCGGATACGCAGTATTTT
v_gene: TRBV4-1; d_gene: .; j_gene: TRBJ2-5; abundance: once; CDR3aa: CASSQDGIFQETQYF; CDR3nt: TGCGCCAGCAGCCAAGATGGGATTTTTCAGGAGACCCAGTACTTC
v_gene: TRBV5-1; d_gene: TRBD1; j_gene: TRBJ2-2; abundance: .; CDR3aa: CASSWFPTGGGNTGELFF; CDR3nt: TGCGCCAGCAGCTGGTTCCCGACAGGGGGCGGGAACACCGGGGAGCTGTTTTTT
v_gene: TRBV20-1; d_gene: .; j_gene: TRBJ2-1; abundance: .; CDR3aa: CSALQGSEGEQFF; CDR3nt: TGCAGTGCATTACAGGGTTCGGAGGGTGAGCAGTTCTTC
v_gene: TRBV19; d_gene: .; j_gene: TRBJ1-2; abundance: .; CDR3aa: CASSLPNGRGSYGYTF; CDR3nt: TGTGCCAGTAGTCTCCCGAATGGAAGAGGGTCCTATGGCTACACCTTC
v_gene: TRBV20-1; d_gene: .; j_gene: TRBJ2-1; abundance: .; CDR3aa: CSARVQNPYNEQFF; CDR3nt: TGCAGTGCTAGAGTACAAAACCCTTACAATGAGCAGTTCTTC
v_gene: TRBV24-1; d_gene: .; j_gene: TRBJ2-3; abundance: .; CDR3aa: CATCGRLATDTQYF; CDR3nt: TGTGCCACCTGCGGGCGTTTGGCGACAGATACGCAGTATTTT
v_gene: TRBV6-2/TRBV6-3; d_gene: .; j_gene: TRBJ2-3; abundance: few; CDR3aa: CASSYAPGTARDTQYF; CDR3nt: TGTGCCAGCAGTTACGCACCCGGGACTGCCCGGGATACGCAGTATTTT
v_gene: TRBV5-1; d_gene: TRBD2; j_gene: TRBJ2-7; abundance: .; CDR3aa: CASSLILTVSGREQYF; CDR3nt: TGCGCCAGCAGCCTAATCCTGACTGTGAGCGGGAGGGAGCAGTACTTC
v_gene: TRBV28; d_gene: .; j_gene: TRBJ1-2; abundance: .; CDR3aa: CASTLGHGIGYTF; CDR3nt: TGTGCCAGCACCCTGGGACACGGGATCGGCTACACCTTC
v_gene: TRBV24-1; d_gene: TRBD2; j_gene: TRBJ2-1; abundance: many; CDR3aa: CATSDPLAGRTMMQFF; CDR3nt: TGTGCCACCAGTGATCCCCTAGCGGGACGTACAATGATGCAGTTCTTC
v_gene: TRBV4-1; d_gene: TRBD2; j_gene: TRBJ2-7; abundance: .; CDR3aa: CASSPRLAGHTLSYEQYF; CDR3nt: TGCGCCAGCAGCCCAAGACTAGCGGGCCACACCCTCTCCTACGAGCAGTACTTC
v_gene: TRBV7-2; d_gene: .; j_gene: TRBJ2-3; abundance: many; CDR3aa: CASSLDRGTQYF; CDR3nt: TGTGCCAGCAGCTTGGATCGGGGTACGCAGTATTTT
v_gene: TRBV12-3/TRBV12-4; d_gene: .; j_gene: TRBJ1-4; abundance: .; CDR3aa: CASSLEWGAEKLFF; CDR3nt: TGTGCCAGCAGTTTAGAATGGGGGGCAGAAAAACTGTTTTTT
v_gene: TRBV6-1; d_gene: TRBD2; j_gene: TRBJ2-1; abundance: .; CDR3aa: CASRTPGLAPEQFF; CDR3nt: TGTGCCAGCAGAACGCCGGGACTAGCGCCGGAGCAGTTCTTC
v_gene: TRBV10-1; d_gene: .; j_gene: TRBJ2-3; abundance: .; CDR3aa: CASSEFWGTDTQYF; CDR3nt: TGCGCCAGCAGTGAGTTTTGGGGGACAGATACGCAGTATTTT
v_gene: TRBV4-1; d_gene: TRBD1; j_gene: TRBJ2-3; abundance: .; CDR3aa: CASSQVLVTGGTDTQYF; CDR3nt: TGCGCCAGCAGCCAAGTTTTGGTTACAGGGGGCACAGATACGCAGTATTTT
v_gene: TRBV28; d_gene: TRBD1; j_gene: TRBJ1-5; abundance: .; CDR3aa: CASSLLGQAPGTPQHF; CDR3nt: TGTGCCAGCAGTTTATTGGGACAGGCCCCTGGCACGCCCCAGCATTTT
v_gene: TRBV20-1; d_gene: .; j_gene: TRBJ2-5; abundance: .; CDR3aa: CSASPGTLQETQYF; CDR3nt: TGCAGTGCTAGCCCCGGGACGCTTCAAGAGACCCAGTACTTC
v_gene: TRBV18; d_gene: TRBD1; j_gene: TRBJ2-5; abundance: few; CDR3aa: CASSRQGARGTQYF; CDR3nt: TGTGCCAGCTCACGACAGGGGGCGCGCGGGACCCAGTACTTC
v_gene: TRBV18; d_gene: .; j_gene: TRBJ1-4; abundance: .; CDR3aa: CASSASMPTNEKLFF; CDR3nt: TGTGCCAGCTCAGCCTCAATGCCAACTAATGAAAAACTGTTTTTT
v_gene: TRBV12-3/TRBV12-4; d_gene: .; j_gene: TRBJ1-1; abundance: .; CDR3aa: CASSLRAVTEAFF; CDR3nt: TGTGCCAGCAGTTTAAGGGCCGTTACTGAAGCTTTCTTT
v_gene: TRBV20-1; d_gene: TRBD2; j_gene: TRBJ2-1; abundance: few; CDR3aa: CSAREPGLPNNEQFF; CDR3nt: TGCAGTGCTAGAGAACCGGGACTACCGAACAATGAGCAGTTCTTC
v_gene: TRBV5-1; d_gene: .; j_gene: TRBJ1-1; abundance: many; CDR3aa: CASSLVFWATEAFF; CDR3nt: TGCGCCAGCAGCTTGGTATTTTGGGCCACTGAAGCTTTCTTT
v_gene: TRBV18; d_gene: TRBD2; j_gene: TRBJ2-1; abundance: .; CDR3aa: CASSPATSGGAGEQFF; CDR3nt: TGTGCCAGCTCACCCGCGACTAGCGGGGGGGCCGGTGAGCAGTTCTTC
v_gene: TRBV9; d_gene: .; j_gene: TRBJ2-7; abundance: few; CDR3aa: CASSVGAVSYEQYF; CDR3nt: TGTGCCAGCAGCGTAGGGGCAGTCTCCTACGAGCAGTACTTC
v_gene: TRBV20-1; d_gene: .; j_gene: TRBJ2-7; abundance: few; CDR3aa: CSAADSPTYEQYF; CDR3nt: TGCAGTGCTGCGGACAGTCCAACCTACGAGCAGTACTTC
v_gene: TRBV4-1; d_gene: TRBD2; j_gene: TRBJ2-1; abundance: .; CDR3aa: CASSAPGGLAGGDSSYNEQFF; CDR3nt: TGCGCCAGCAGCGCCCCCGGAGGGCTAGCGGGGGGGGATAGCTCCTACAATGAGCAGTTCTTC
v_gene: TRBV16; d_gene: .; j_gene: TRBJ1-1; abundance: .; CDR3aa: CASSPATNTEAFF; CDR3nt: TGTGCCAGCAGCCCCGCAACGAACACTGAAGCTTTCTTT
v_gene: TRBV20-1; d_gene: .; j_gene: TRBJ1-6; abundance: many; CDR3aa: CSANRDGNSPLHF; CDR3nt: TGCAGTGCTAACCGGGACGGTAATTCACCCCTCCACTTT
v_gene: TRBV12-3/TRBV12-4; d_gene: TRBD2; j_gene: TRBJ2-1; abundance: many; CDR3aa: CASSRTGGGQFF; CDR3nt: TGTGCCAGCAGCCGAACGGGAGGCGGGCAGTTCTTC
v_gene: TRBV7-9; d_gene: .; j_gene: TRBJ1-1; abundance: .; CDR3aa: CASSLAGGSNTEAFF; CDR3nt: TGTGCCAGCAGCCTGGCGGGGGGATCGAACACTGAAGCTTTCTTT
v_gene: TRBV2; d_gene: TRBD2; j_gene: TRBJ2-1; abundance: few; CDR3aa: CASGREFGNEQFF; CDR3nt: TGTGCCAGCGGGCGGGAGTTTGGGAATGAGCAGTTCTTC
v_gene: TRBV7-2; d_gene: TRBD2; j_gene: TRBJ2-1; abundance: many; CDR3aa: CASSSRRGTYNEQFF; CDR3nt: TGTGCCAGCAGCTCGCGGCGGGGGACCTACAATGAGCAGTTCTTC
v_gene: TRBV20-1; d_gene: .; j_gene: TRBJ2-5; abundance: many; CDR3aa: CSASRRFGTQYF; CDR3nt: TGCAGTGCTAGTAGGAGGTTTGGGACCCAGTACTTC
v_gene: TRBV20-1; d_gene: .; j_gene: TRBJ1-2; abundance: .; CDR3aa: CSARDRVRGGYTF; CDR3nt: TGCAGTGCTAGAGATCGGGTTCGTGGGGGCTACACCTTC
v_gene: TRBV5-6; d_gene: .; j_gene: TRBJ1-1; abundance: many; CDR3aa: CASSPTGASRTEAFF; CDR3nt: TGTGCCAGCAGCCCGACGGGGGCCTCGCGCACTGAAGCTTTCTTT
v_gene: TRBV20-1; d_gene: .; j_gene: TRBJ1-2; abundance: many; CDR3aa: CSAIGTYGYTF; CDR3nt: TGCAGTGCTATTGGGACGTATGGCTACACCTTC
v_gene: TRBV7-2; d_gene: .; j_gene: TRBJ2-5; abundance: few; CDR3aa: CASSFDLRLGTQYF; CDR3nt: TGTGCCAGCAGCTTCGACCTTCGACTGGGGACCCAGTACTTC
v_gene: TRBV27; d_gene: TRBD1; j_gene: TRBJ1-1; abundance: few; CDR3aa: CAISRGPGTEAFF; CDR3nt: TGTGCCATCTCCAGGGGGCCGGGCACTGAAGCTTTCTTT